Presented here are 10 T cell receptor beta chains from one specimen sequenced in a study of blood T cell repertoires in COVID-19. This table comes from immunoSEQ multiplex PCR, and its TCRdb copy is limited to in-frame clones, with some not included. This table has more than 150,000 clones, 60% to 80% appearing once. The specimen sequenced was PBMCs or T cells enriched from blood (not recorded which). These receptor sequences come from a man aged 55 to 70 who had been exposed to COVID-19.

This chain joins TRBV7-3 and TRBJ2-5, with D tentatively TRBD2 (6 bases). The CDR3 loop spans 15 amino acids. The V gene lost 5 bases and the J gene lost 7 bases, with 20 bases spanning the gap. Germline V gene lookup returns CDR1 SGHTA and CDR2 FQGTGA. The CDR3 DNA reads TGTGCCAGCAGCGCACAGGTCGCCGGGGGAGGGACCCAGTACTTC. Encoded protein: CASSAQVAGGGTQYF.

The chain employs TRBV30 and TRBJ1-2, with D uncertain. The ends were cut back, 3 bases at V and 2 bases at J, with 16 bases in the middle. From germline, CDR1 is GTSNPN and CDR2 SVGIG (reference sequence). This CDR3 has 15 residues. CDR3 sequence (DNA): TGTGCCTGGAGCGTAACCAGAGGTTTCAACTATGGCTACACCTTC. This translates into CAWSVTRGFNYGYTF. The variable domain in full, completed from reference TRBV30 and TRBJ1-2, reads SQTIHQWPATLVQPVGSPLSLECTVEGTSNPNLYWYRQAAGRGLQLLFYSVGIGQISSEVPQNLSASRPQDRQFILSSKKLLLSDSGFYLCAWSVTRGFNYGYTFGSGTRLTVV.

The V and J genes are TRBV6-5 and TRBJ2-2; possible D gene TRBD2, 5 bases. V lost 7 bases, J lost 1 base, and 13 bases lay in between. This CDR3 spans 15 amino acids. Germline V lookup: CDR1 MNHEY, CDR2 SVGAGI. For the CDR3, the DNA is TGTGCCAGCAAGGGAGACCCTATGAACACCGGGGAGCTGTTTTTT. Residues: CASKGDPMNTGELFF.

V gene TRBV11-2 combines with J gene TRBJ2-1; perhaps TRBD1 as D (5 bases). In germline, CDR1 is SGHAT, CDR2 FQNNGV. This CDR3 comprises 12 residues. The V and J ends lost 5 bases and 8 bases respectively, with 10 bases between them. The CDR3 region is CASSPQGYEQFF. For the CDR3, the DNA is TGTGCCAGCAGCCCCCAGGGTTATGAGCAGTTCTTC.

V gene TRBV7-6 combines with J gene TRBJ1-1; D may be TRBD1 (5 bases). The CDR3 runs to 14 residues. Germline CDR1 is SGHVS and CDR2 is FNYEAQ. Trimming removed 2 bases at V and 5 bases at J, with 12 bases between. DNA of the CDR3: TGTGCCAGCAGCTTATGGGGGGTAAGAACTGAAGCTTTCTTT. Protein sequence: CASSLWGVRTEAFF.

The CDR3 loop reads CASSIGLAGGQETQYF. CDR3 coding DNA: TGTGCCAGTAGTATAGGTCTAGCGGGGGGGCAAGAGACCCAGTACTTC. The chain carries TRBV19 and TRBJ2-5, with 12 positions matching TRBD2. The germline V gene has CDR1 LNHDA and CDR2 SQIVND (reference sequence). V shed 1 base and J 2 bases; nucleotides not matched to a gene: 2. CDR3 size: 16 residues.

The gene calls are TRBV19 and TRBJ1-1; 10 nucleotides line up with TRBD1. The CDR3 extends over 15 amino acids. Germline values: CDR1 LNHDA, CDR2 SQIVND (reference sequence). Trimming at V came to 7 bases and at J to 4 bases, leaving 9 bases not matched to a gene. CDR3: CASTLGTGARTEAFF. CDR3 nucleotide sequence: TGTGCCAGTACCCTTGGGACAGGGGCCCGCACTGAAGCTTTCTTT.

This chain links TRBV15 with TRBJ1-4, with 7 nucleotides matching TRBD1. V gave up 2 bases and J gave up 6 bases; unmatched junction bases: 6. There are 15 residues in the CDR3. Germline V gene sequence: CDR1 LNHNV, CDR2 YYDKDF (reference sequence). The CDR3 region is CATSRRQGWDEKLFF. CDR3 bases: TGTGCCACCAGCAGAAGACAGGGCTGGGATGAAAAACTGTTTTTT.

This chain links TRBV5-1 with TRBJ1-2, with D unclear. Trimming stripped 0 bases from V and 5 bases from J, with 14 bases between. The CDR3 contains 15 residues. CDR1 and CDR2 from the germline V gene are SGHRS and YFSETQ. CDR3: CASSLGRISTYGYTF. Written as DNA, the CDR3 is TGCGCCAGCAGCTTGGGCAGGATTAGTACGTATGGCTACACCTTC. Combining the CDR3 with reference TRBV5-1 and TRBJ1-2 gives the whole variable domain KAGVTQTPRYLIKTRGQQVTLSCSPISGHRSVSWYQQTPGQGLQFLFEYFSETQRNKGNFPGRFSGRQFSNSRSEMNVSTLELGDSALYLCASSLGRISTYGYTFGSGTRLTVV.

The chain employs TRBV29-1 and TRBJ1-4; unclear D gene. The V gene's germline CDR1 is SQVTM and CDR2 ANQGSEA. Trimming cost V 4 bases and J 6 bases, with 9 bases left between them. The CDR3 runs to 12 residues. CDR3 nucleotide sequence: TGCAGCGTTGCTACGGCGGATGAAAAACTGTTTTTT. Protein sequence: CSVATADEKLFF.